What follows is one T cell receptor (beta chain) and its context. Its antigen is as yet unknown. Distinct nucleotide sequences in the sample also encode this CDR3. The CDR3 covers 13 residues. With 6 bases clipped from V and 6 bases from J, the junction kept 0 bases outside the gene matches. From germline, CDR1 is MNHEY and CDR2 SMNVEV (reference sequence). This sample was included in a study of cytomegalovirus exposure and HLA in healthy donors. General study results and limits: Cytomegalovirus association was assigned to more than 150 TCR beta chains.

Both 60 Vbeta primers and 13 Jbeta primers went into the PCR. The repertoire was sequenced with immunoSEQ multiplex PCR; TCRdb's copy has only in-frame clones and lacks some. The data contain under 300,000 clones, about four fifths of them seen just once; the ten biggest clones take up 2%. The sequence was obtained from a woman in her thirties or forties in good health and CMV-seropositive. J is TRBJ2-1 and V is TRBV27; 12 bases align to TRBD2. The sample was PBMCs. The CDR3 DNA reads TGTGCCAGCAGACTAGCGGGAGGCAATGAGCAGTTCTTC. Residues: CASRLAGGNEQFF.